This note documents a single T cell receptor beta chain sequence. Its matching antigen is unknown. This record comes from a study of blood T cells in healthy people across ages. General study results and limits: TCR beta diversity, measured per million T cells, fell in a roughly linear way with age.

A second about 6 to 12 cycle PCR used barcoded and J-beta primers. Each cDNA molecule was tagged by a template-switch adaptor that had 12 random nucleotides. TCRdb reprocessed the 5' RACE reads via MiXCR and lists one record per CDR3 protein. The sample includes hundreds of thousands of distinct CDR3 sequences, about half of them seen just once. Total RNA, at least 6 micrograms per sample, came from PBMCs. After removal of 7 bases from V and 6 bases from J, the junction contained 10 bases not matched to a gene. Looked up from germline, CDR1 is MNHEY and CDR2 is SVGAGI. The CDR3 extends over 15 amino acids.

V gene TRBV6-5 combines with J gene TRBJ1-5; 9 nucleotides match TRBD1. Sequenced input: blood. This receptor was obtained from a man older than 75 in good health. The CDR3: CASTHGQGITQPQHF. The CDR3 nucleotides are TGTGCCAGCACCCATGGACAGGGGATTACTCAGCCCCAGCATTTT.